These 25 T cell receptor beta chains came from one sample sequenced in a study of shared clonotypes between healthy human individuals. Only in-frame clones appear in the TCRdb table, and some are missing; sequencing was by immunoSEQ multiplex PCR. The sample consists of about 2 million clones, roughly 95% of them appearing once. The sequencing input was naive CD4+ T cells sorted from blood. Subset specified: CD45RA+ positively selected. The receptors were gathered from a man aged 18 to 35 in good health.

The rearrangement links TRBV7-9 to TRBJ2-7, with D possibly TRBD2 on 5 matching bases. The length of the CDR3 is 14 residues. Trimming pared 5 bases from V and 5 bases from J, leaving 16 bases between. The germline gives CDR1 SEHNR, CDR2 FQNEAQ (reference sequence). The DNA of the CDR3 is TGTGCCAGCAGCCCCGGGGTCCCTAGAAACGAGCAGTACTTC. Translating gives CASSPGVPRNEQYF.

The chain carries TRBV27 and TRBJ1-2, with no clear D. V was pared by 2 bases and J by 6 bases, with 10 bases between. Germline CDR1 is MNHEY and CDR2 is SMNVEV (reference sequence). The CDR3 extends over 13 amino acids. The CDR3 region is CASSLQVSDGYTF. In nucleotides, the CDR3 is TGTGCCAGCAGTTTACAGGTCTCTGATGGCTACACCTTC.

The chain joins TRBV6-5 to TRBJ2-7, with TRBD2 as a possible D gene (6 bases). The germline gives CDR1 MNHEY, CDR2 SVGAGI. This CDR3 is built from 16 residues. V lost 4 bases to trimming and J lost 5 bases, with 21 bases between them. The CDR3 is CASSFSPGLGRHEQYF. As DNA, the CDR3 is TGTGCCAGCAGTTTCTCTCCGGGACTCGGGCGACACGAGCAGTACTTC.

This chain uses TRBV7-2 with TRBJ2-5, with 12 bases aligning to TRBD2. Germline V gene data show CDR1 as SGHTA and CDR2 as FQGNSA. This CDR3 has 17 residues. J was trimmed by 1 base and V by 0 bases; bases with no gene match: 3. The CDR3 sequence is CASSLALAGGFQETQYF. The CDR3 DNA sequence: TGTGCCAGCAGCTTAGCGCTAGCGGGGGGGTTCCAAGAGACCCAGTACTTC.

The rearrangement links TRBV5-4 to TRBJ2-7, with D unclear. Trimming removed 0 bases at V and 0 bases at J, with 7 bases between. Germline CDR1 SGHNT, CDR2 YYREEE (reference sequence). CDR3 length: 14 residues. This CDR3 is CASSLDGNSYEQYF. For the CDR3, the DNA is TGTGCCAGCAGCTTGGATGGGAACTCCTACGAGCAGTACTTC.

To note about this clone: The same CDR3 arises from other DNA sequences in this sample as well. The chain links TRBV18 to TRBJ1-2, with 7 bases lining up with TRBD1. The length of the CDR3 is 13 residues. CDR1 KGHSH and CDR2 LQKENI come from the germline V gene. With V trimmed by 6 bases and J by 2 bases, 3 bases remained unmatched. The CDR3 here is CASSPDRNYGYTF. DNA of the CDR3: TGTGCCAGCTCCCCGGACAGGAACTATGGCTACACCTTC.

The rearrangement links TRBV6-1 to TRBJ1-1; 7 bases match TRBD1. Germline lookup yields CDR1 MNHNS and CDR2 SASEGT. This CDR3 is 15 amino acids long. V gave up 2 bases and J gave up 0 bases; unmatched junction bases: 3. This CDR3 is CASSERQGMNTEAFF. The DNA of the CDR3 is TGTGCCAGCAGTGAAAGACAGGGTATGAACACTGAAGCTTTCTTT.

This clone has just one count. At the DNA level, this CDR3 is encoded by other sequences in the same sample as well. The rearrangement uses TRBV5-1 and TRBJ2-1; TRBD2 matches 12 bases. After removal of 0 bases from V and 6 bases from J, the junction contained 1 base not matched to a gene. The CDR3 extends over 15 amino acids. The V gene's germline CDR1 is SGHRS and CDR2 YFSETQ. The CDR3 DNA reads TGCGCCAGCAGCTTGGGACTAGCGGGGGCCAATGAGCAGTTCTTC. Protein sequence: CASSLGLAGANEQFF.

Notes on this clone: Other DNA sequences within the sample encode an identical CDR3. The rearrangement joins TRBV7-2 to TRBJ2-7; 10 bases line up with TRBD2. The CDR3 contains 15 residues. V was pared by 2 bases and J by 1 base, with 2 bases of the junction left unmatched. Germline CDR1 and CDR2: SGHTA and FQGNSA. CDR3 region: CASSLLAGVSYEQYF. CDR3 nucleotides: TGTGCCAGCAGCTTACTAGCGGGGGTTTCCTACGAGCAGTACTTC. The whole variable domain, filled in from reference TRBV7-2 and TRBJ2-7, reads GAGVSQSPSNKVTEKGKDVELRCDPISGHTALYWYRQSLGQGLEFLIYFQGNSAPDKSGLPSDRFSAERTGGSVSTLTIQRTQQEDSAVYLCASSLLAGVSYEQYFGPGTRLTVT.

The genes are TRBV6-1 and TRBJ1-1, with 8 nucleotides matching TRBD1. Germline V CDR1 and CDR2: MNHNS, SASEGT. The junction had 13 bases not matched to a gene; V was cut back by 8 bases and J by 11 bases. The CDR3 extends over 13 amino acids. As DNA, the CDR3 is TGTGCCAGCGAAGGACAGGGCGCGATTTCGGCTTTCTTT. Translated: CASEGQGAISAFF.

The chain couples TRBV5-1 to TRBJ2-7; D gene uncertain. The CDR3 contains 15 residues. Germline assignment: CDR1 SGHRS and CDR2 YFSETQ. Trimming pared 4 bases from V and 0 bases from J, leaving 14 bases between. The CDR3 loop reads CASSPGPGISYEQYF. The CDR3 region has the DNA TGCGCCAGCAGCCCTGGGCCAGGAATCTCCTACGAGCAGTACTTC.

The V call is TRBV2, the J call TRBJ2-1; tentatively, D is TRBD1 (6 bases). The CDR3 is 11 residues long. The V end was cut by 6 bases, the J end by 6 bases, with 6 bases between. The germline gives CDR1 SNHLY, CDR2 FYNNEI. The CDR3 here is CASRTGNEQFF. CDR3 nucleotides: TGTGCCAGCAGGACAGGCAATGAGCAGTTCTTC.

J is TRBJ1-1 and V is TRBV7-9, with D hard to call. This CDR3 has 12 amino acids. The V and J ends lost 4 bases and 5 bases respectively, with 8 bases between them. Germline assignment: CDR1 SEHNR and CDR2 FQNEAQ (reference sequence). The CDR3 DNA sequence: TGTGCCAGCAGCTGGGGAGAAACTGAAGCTTTCTTT. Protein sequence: CASSWGETEAFF. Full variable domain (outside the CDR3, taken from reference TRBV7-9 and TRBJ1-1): DTGVSQNPRHKITKRGQNVTFRCDPISEHNRLYWYRQTLGQGPEFLTYFQNEAQLEKSRLLSDRFSAERPKGSFSTLEIQRTEQGDSAMYLCASSWGETEAFFGQGTRLTVV.

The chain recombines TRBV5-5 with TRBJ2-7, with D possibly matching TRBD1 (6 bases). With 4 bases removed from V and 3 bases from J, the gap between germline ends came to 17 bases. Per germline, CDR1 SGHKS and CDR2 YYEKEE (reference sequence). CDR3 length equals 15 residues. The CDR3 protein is CASSPGHPSLYEQYF. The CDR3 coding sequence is TGTGCCAGCAGCCCGGGACATCCTTCCCTCTACGAGCAGTACTTC.

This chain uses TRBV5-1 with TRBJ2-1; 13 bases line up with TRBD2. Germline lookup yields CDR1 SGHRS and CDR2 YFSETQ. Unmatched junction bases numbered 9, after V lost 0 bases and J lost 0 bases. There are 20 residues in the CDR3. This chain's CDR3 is CASSLAETSGGTSSYNEQFF. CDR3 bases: TGCGCCAGCAGCTTGGCAGAGACTAGCGGGGGGACGAGCTCCTACAATGAGCAGTTCTTC.

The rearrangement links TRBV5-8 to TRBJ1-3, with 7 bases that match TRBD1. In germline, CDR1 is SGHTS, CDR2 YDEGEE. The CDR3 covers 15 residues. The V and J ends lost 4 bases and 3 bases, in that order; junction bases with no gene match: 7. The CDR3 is CASSRQGAGGNTIYF. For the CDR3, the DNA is TGTGCCAGCAGCCGACAGGGCGCGGGTGGAAACACCATATATTTT.

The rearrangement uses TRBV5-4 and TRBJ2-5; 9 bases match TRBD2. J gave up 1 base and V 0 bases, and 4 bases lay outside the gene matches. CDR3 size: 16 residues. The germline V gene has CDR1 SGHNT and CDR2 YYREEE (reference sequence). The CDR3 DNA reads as TGTGCCAGCAGCTTGGCCGTAGCGGGGGTCCAAGAGACCCAGTACTTC. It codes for CASSLAVAGVQETQYF.

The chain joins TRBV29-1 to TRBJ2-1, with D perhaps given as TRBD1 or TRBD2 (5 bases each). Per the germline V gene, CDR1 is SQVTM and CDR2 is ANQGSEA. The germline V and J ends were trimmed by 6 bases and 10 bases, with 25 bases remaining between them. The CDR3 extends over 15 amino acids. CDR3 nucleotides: TGCAGCGTGACCCTTGGTTCGGGGACGGGGATAGAGCAGTTCTTC. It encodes CSVTLGSGTGIEQFF.

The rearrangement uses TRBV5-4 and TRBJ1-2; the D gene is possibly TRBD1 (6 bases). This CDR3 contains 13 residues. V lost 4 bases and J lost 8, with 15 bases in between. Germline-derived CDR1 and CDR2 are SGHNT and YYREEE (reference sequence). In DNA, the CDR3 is TGTGCCAGCAGCGTGGACAGCTCGCGCGGCTACACCTTC. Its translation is CASSVDSSRGYTF.

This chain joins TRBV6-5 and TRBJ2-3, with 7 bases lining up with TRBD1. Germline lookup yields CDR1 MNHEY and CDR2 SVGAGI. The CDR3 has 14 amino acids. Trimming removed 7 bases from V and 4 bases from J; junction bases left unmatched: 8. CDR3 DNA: TGTGCCAGCAAACAGGGGAACACTGCAGATACGCAGTATTTT. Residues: CASKQGNTADTQYF.

The chain's CDR3 is CASSPTTGAGNSPLHF. DNA of the CDR3: TGTGCCAGCTCACCAACGACAGGGGCAGGTAATTCACCCCTCCACTTT. This rearrangement joins TRBV18 to TRBJ1-6, with 8 bases matching TRBD1. This CDR3 comprises 16 residues. Per the germline V gene, CDR1 is KGHSH and CDR2 is LQKENI. The V gene end was trimmed by 2 bases and the J gene end by 6 bases; junction bases not matched to a gene: 6.

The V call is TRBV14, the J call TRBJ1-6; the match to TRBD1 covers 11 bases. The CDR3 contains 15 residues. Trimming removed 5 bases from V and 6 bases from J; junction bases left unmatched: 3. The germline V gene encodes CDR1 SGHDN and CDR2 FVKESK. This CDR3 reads CASSKDRGRNSPLHF. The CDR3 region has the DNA TGTGCCAGCAGCAAGGACAGGGGGCGTAATTCACCCCTCCACTTT.

CDR3: CASSSMLSFGQGAHEQYF. The CDR3 DNA follows: TGTGCCAGCAGCTCTATGCTCTCATTCGGACAGGGGGCCCACGAGCAGTACTTC. This chain links TRBV7-6 with TRBJ2-7, with TRBD1 matching over 11 bases. Per the germline V gene, CDR1 is SGHVS and CDR2 is FNYEAQ. The V and J ends lost 4 bases and 5 bases, in that order; junction bases with no gene match: 16. CDR3 length equals 18 residues.

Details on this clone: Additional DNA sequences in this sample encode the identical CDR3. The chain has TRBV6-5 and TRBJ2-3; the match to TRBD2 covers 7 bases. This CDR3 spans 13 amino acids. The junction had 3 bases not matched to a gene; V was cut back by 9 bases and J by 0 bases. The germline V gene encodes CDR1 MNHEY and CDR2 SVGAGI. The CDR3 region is CASKRGSTDTQYF. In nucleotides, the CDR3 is TGTGCCAGTAAGCGGGGTAGCACAGATACGCAGTATTTT.

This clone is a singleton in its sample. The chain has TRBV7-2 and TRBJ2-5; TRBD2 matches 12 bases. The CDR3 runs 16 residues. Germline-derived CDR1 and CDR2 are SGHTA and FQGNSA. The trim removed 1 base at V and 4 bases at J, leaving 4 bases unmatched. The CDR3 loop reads CASSLVGLAGRETQYF. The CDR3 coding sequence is TGTGCCAGCAGCTTAGTGGGACTAGCGGGTCGAGAGACCCAGTACTTC.